This is a list of T cell receptor beta chains from one sample in a study of T cell responses to AZD1222 COVID-19 vaccine. Sequenced by immunoSEQ multiplex PCR; TCRdb stores in-frame clones only, minus some. The sample has under 200,000 clones; 92% are singletons. The sample here was peripheral blood, taken on day 0 of MenACWY control vaccination. These receptors were collected from an adult in good health. Both conserved end residues are part of each CDR3. A D gene is named only where the DNA matches it firmly. A row's size may be missing; if present it is once, few, many or a size class.

clone_size,j_call,v_call,d_call,cdr3_aa,cdr3_nt
.,TRBJ2-7,TRBV14,.,CASSQQLAAHEQYF,TGTGCCAGCAGCCAACAACTAGCAGCCCACGAGCAGTACTTC
.,TRBJ1-2,TRBV6-6,.,CASSRPQGYYGYTF,TGTGCCAGCAGTCGGCCACAGGGCTACTATGGCTACACCTTC
.,TRBJ2-1,TRBV11-2,.,CASSYTRDTGTHEQFF,TGTGCCAGCAGTTATACGAGGGACACAGGAACCCATGAGCAGTTCTTC
.,TRBJ2-7,TRBV27,TRBD2,CASSLWASGGREQYF,TGTGCCAGCAGTTTATGGGCTAGCGGGGGACGGGAGCAGTACTTC
.,TRBJ1-4,TRBV19,.,CASSIRRRGGLFF,TGTGCCAGTAGTATAAGGAGGCGGGGCGGACTGTTTTTT
.,TRBJ1-1,TRBV28,.,CASSFSGRLNTEAFF,TGTGCCAGCAGTTTCTCCGGACGGTTGAACACTGAAGCTTTCTTT
.,TRBJ2-7,TRBV7-2,TRBD2,CATQSGSGSSYEQYF,TGTGCCACCCAGTCGGGTAGCGGGAGCTCCTACGAGCAGTACTTC
.,TRBJ1-6,TRBV4-1,TRBD1,CASSQVSGTGRNSPLHF,TGCGCCAGCAGCCAAGTCTCCGGGACAGGGCGGAATTCACCCCTCCACTTT
.,TRBJ1-1,TRBV20-1,.,CSSGGTEAFF,TGCAGCTCGGGGGGCACTGAAGCTTTCTTT
.,TRBJ2-1,TRBV6-5,TRBD2,CASSSGLAGGEQFF,TGTGCCAGCAGTTCGGGACTAGCGGGGGGGGAGCAGTTCTTC
.,TRBJ2-3,TRBV2,.,CASRLNQNRVDSTDTQYF,TGTGCCAGCAGATTAAATCAAAACAGGGTTGATAGCACAGATACGCAGTATTTT
few,TRBJ1-1,TRBV11-2,.,CASSLDQRGPNTEAFF,TGTGCCAGCAGCTTAGATCAACGGGGGCCGAACACTGAAGCTTTCTTT
.,TRBJ1-6,TRBV28,.,CASRYSGPLHF,TGTGCCAGCAGATATTCGGGACCCCTCCACTTT
.,TRBJ2-5,TRBV2,.,CASSEAIAHQETQYF,TGTGCCAGCAGTGAAGCGATCGCACATCAAGAGACCCAGTACTTC
.,TRBJ1-5,TRBV27,TRBD1,CASSSRTGDSNQPQHF,TGTGCCAGCAGTTCTAGGACAGGAGATAGCAATCAGCCCCAGCATTTT
once,TRBJ1-6,TRBV30,.,CAWSPARYNSPLHF,TGTGCCTGGAGTCCAGCCAGGTATAATTCACCCCTCCACTTT
.,TRBJ1-3,TRBV19,TRBD1,CASSPLRDRGNTIYF,TGTGCCAGTAGCCCCCTCCGGGACAGGGGAAACACCATATATTTT
.,TRBJ1-5,TRBV5-4,.,CASSLLGVNQPQHF,TGTGCCAGCAGCTTATTGGGGGTTAATCAGCCCCAGCATTTT
.,TRBJ1-5,TRBV27,.,CASRIRGRSNQPQHF,TGTGCCAGCAGGATCCGGGGGCGTAGCAATCAGCCCCAGCATTTT
.,TRBJ2-7,TRBV4-1,.,CASSQTDMGFISGEQYF,TGCGCCAGCAGCCAAACCGATATGGGATTCATTTCGGGCGAGCAGTACTTC
.,TRBJ2-7,TRBV13,TRBD2,CASSLGTGTSGSYEQYF,TGTGCCAGCAGCTTAGGTACCGGGACTAGCGGGAGCTACGAGCAGTACTTC
.,TRBJ2-3,TRBV7-3,TRBD2,CASSPGLATDTQYF,TGTGCCAGCAGCCCCGGACTAGCTACAGATACGCAGTATTTT
.,TRBJ1-2,TRBV18,TRBD1,CASSPMTGGNYGYTF,TGTGCCAGCTCACCCATGACAGGGGGCAACTATGGCTACACCTTC
.,TRBJ2-1,TRBV30,.,CAWSGSANEQFF,TGTGCCTGGAGCGGGAGCGCCAATGAGCAGTTCTTC
.,TRBJ2-7,TRBV6-5,TRBD1,CASKTGTGGSYEQYF,TGTGCCAGCAAGACGGGGACAGGGGGCTCCTACGAGCAGTACTTC
few,TRBJ2-7,TRBV19,TRBD1,CASSMGQGLFYEQYF,TGTGCCAGTAGTATGGGACAGGGCCTTTTCTACGAGCAGTACTTC
.,TRBJ2-6,TRBV19,.,CASRGTGTGANVLTF,TGTGCCAGTAGGGGCACAGGGACTGGGGCCAACGTCCTGACTTTC
.,TRBJ2-3,TRBV3-1/TRBV3-2,.,CASGSLAFSTDTQYF,TGTGCCAGCGGATCGTTGGCTTTTTCCACAGATACGCAGTATTTT
.,TRBJ1-2,TRBV4-2,.,CASSAGSYGYTF,TGTGCCAGCAGCGCGGGGAGCTATGGCTACACCTTC
.,TRBJ1-1,TRBV10-1,.,CASSEHGPDTEAFF,TGCGCCAGCAGTGAGCACGGACCGGACACTGAAGCTTTCTTT
.,TRBJ1-3,TRBV19,.,CASSSGTDSGNTIYF,TGTGCCAGTAGTTCCGGGACGGACTCTGGAAACACCATATATTTT
.,TRBJ2-1,TRBV24-1,.,CATSDLSLNEQFF,TGTGCCACCAGTGATTTGAGCCTCAATGAGCAGTTCTTC
.,TRBJ2-5,TRBV27,.,CASSLRWTGGPQETQYF,TGTGCCAGCAGTTTACGGTGGACTGGGGGGCCCCAAGAGACCCAGTACTTC
few,TRBJ1-1,TRBV19,.,CASGGRGAEAFF,TGTGCCTCGGGGGGCAGGGGTGCTGAAGCTTTCTTT
.,TRBJ1-2,TRBV19,.,CASSIREYYGYTF,TGTGCCAGTAGTATTAGGGAATACTATGGCTACACCTTC
once,TRBJ2-3,TRBV11-3,TRBD2,CASSSGLAGAGDTQYF,TGTGCCAGCAGCTCGGGACTAGCGGGGGCCGGGGATACGCAGTATTTT
.,TRBJ1-6,TRBV6-5,.,CASSIGLGPNSPLHF,TGTGCCAGCAGTATCGGACTCGGTCCAAATTCACCCCTCCACTTT
.,TRBJ1-4,TRBV28,.,CASSLAGGGRKLFF,TGTGCCAGCAGTTTAGCCGGGGGAGGAAGGAAACTGTTTTTT
.,TRBJ1-2,TRBV7-2,.,CASSFDAGAGSKGYTF,TGTGCCAGCAGCTTTGACGCCGGCGCAGGTTCGAAAGGCTACACCTTC
.,TRBJ1-4,TRBV25-1,.,CASSDSGQQREKLFF,TGTGCCAGCAGTGACTCGGGACAACAAAGGGAAAAACTGTTTTTT
.,TRBJ1-2,TRBV6-5,.,CATSLYGYTF,TGTGCCACCAGTCTCTATGGCTACACCTTC
once,TRBJ2-1,TRBV6-5,.,CASTRGGVGYNEQFF,TGTGCCAGCACCCGAGGAGGGGTAGGATACAATGAGCAGTTCTTC
.,TRBJ1-6,TRBV30,.,CAWSVLASPESPLHF,TGTGCCTGGAGTGTCTTGGCCTCCCCGGAGTCACCCCTCCACTTT
.,TRBJ1-2,TRBV30,.,CAWSRGAGYTF,TGTGCCTGGAGTAGGGGGGCCGGCTACACCTTC
.,TRBJ1-1,TRBV5-6,.,CASSLDSEAFF,TGTGCCAGCAGCCTGGACAGTGAAGCTTTCTTT
.,TRBJ2-1,TRBV7-3,TRBD2,CASSSQAAGGRNEQFF,TGTGCCAGCAGCTCCCAGGCAGCGGGAGGGAGGAATGAGCAGTTCTTC
.,TRBJ2-5,TRBV12-3/TRBV12-4,.,CASAQTGGTQYF,TGTGCCAGCGCACAAACCGGTGGGACCCAGTACTTC
.,TRBJ2-5,TRBV7-2,.,CASSKWTVQETQYF,TGTGCCAGCAGCAAGTGGACAGTCCAAGAGACCCAGTACTTC
.,TRBJ2-4,TRBV3-1/TRBV3-2,TRBD2,CASSQAGTSGRGGQYF,TGTGCCAGCAGCCAAGCCGGGACTAGCGGGAGGGGGGGTCAGTACTTC
.,TRBJ2-3,TRBV5-6,.,CASSRRTWDTQYF,TGTGCCAGCAGCCGAAGAACGTGGGATACGCAGTATTTT
.,TRBJ1-2,TRBV5-4,.,CASSPTANYGYTF,TGTGCCAGCAGCCCGACGGCTAACTATGGCTACACCTTC
.,TRBJ2-3,TRBV7-3,TRBD2,CASSPRLAGRDTQYF,TGTGCCAGCAGCCCTCGACTAGCGGGAAGAGATACGCAGTATTTT
.,TRBJ2-1,TRBV6-1,TRBD1,CASSELGQGVYNEQFF,TGTGCCAGCAGTGAACTGGGACAGGGGGTATACAATGAGCAGTTCTTC
.,TRBJ2-7,TRBV7-6,TRBD2,CASSSTSGGTYEQYF,TGTGCCAGCAGCTCCACTAGCGGGGGGACCTACGAGCAGTACTTC
.,TRBJ2-1,TRBV24-1,.,CATSDPRNAQGISYNEQFF,TGTGCCACCAGTGACCCCAGAAATGCCCAGGGGATCTCCTACAATGAGCAGTTCTTC
.,TRBJ2-3,TRBV7-2,.,CASRQGGVLDTQYF,TGTGCCAGCAGACAGGGTGGGGTTCTGGATACGCAGTATTTT
once,TRBJ1-5,TRBV19,TRBD1,CASSIRSGGGQPQHF,TGTGCCAGTAGTATTCGATCAGGGGGCGGTCAGCCCCAGCATTTT
.,TRBJ2-1,TRBV7-3,TRBD2,CASSFIGRAYNEQFF,TGTGCCAGCAGCTTTATCGGGAGGGCCTACAATGAGCAGTTCTTC